Below are 20 T cell receptor beta chains sequenced from a single sample in a study of blood T cell repertoires in COVID-19. Sequencing used immunoSEQ multiplex PCR; TCRdb keeps in-frame clones, though not all of them. The table lists a few hundred thousand clones, about 90% of them singletons, with over 12% in the top ten. The source material was PBMCs or T cells enriched from blood (not recorded which). The receptors stem from a man aged 25 to 40 who had been exposed to COVID-19.

The gene calls are TRBV11-3 and TRBJ1-5, with 12 nucleotides matching TRBD1. V gave up 5 bases and J gave up 2 bases; unmatched junction bases: 4. Looked up from germline, CDR1 is SGHNT and CDR2 is YENEEA. This CDR3 spans 16 amino acids. CDR3 coding DNA: TGTGCCAGCAGCCTGGGACAGGGGGCGGGCAATCAGCCCCAGCATTTT. Translating it yields CASSLGQGAGNQPQHF.

The J gene is TRBJ1-4, the V gene TRBV4-3; unclear D gene. Trimming left V 2 bases short and J 0 bases short, with 19 bases between. This CDR3 has 19 amino acids. Germline-derived CDR1 and CDR2 are LGHNA and YSLEER. CDR3 nucleotides: TGCGCCAGCAGCCAAATGGCGGCGGTAAGGCCTACAACTAATGAAAAACTGTTTTTT. It specifies CASSQMAAVRPTTNEKLFF.

The chain joins TRBV19 to TRBJ1-6; D is possibly TRBD1 (5 bases). The V gene lost 3 bases and the J gene lost 8 bases, with 20 bases spanning the gap. Germline CDR1 reads LNHDA; CDR2 reads SQIVND (reference sequence). CDR3 length: 17 residues. The CDR3 protein is CASSIAPGTEGHSPLHF. The DNA for the CDR3 is TGTGCCAGTAGTATCGCGCCCGGGACGGAGGGGCATTCACCCCTCCACTTT.

The chain carries TRBV4-1 and TRBJ1-5, with a tentative D call TRBD1 (6 bases). The CDR3 covers 14 residues. Germline V gene lookup returns CDR1 MGHRA and CDR2 YSYEKL. The V gene lost 3 bases and the J gene lost 2 bases, with 8 bases spanning the gap. DNA of the CDR3: TGCGCCAGCAGCCAGAGACAGGGCAATCAGCCCCAGCATTTT. Residues: CASSQRQGNQPQHF.

The rearrangement uses TRBV6-6 and TRBJ1-5; D may be TRBD1 (5 bases). The CDR3 runs 14 residues. Per germline, CDR1 MNHNY and CDR2 SVGAGI (reference sequence). V lost 6 bases, J lost 11 bases, and 20 bases lay in between. In DNA, the CDR3 is TGTGCCAGCAGCACGGGGACTGGCGGTAGGACCCAGCATTTT. Its protein product is CASSTGTGGRTQHF.

This chain uses TRBV15 with TRBJ1-5; D might be TRBD1 (6 bases). This CDR3 has 14 residues. CDR1 and CDR2 (germline): LNHNV, YYDKDF (reference sequence). Trimming pared 5 bases from V and 7 bases from J, leaving 15 bases between. The CDR3 sequence: CATSGVGGTQPQHF. The CDR3 bases are TGTGCCACCAGCGGAGTAGGGGGTACCCAGCCCCAGCATTTT.

The CDR3 region has the DNA TGTGCCAGCAGCTCCGTCTATGGCTACACCTTC. The encoded protein is CASSSVYGYTF. V is TRBV7-9 and J is TRBJ1-2; no definite D call. Germline CDR1 and CDR2: SEHNR and FQNEAQ (reference sequence). The CDR3 has 11 residues. V gave up 4 bases and J gave up 4 bases, with 4 bases separating them.

The chain joins TRBV6-5 to TRBJ1-1; D is possibly TRBD1 (6 bases). Germline lookup yields CDR1 MNHEY and CDR2 SVGAGI. This CDR3 region has 14 residues. V was clipped by 6 bases and J by 0 bases, with 11 bases between them. The CDR3 spells CASSRTGMNTEAFF. Here the CDR3 DNA reads TGTGCCAGCAGCCGTACAGGGATGAACACTGAAGCTTTCTTT.

This clone has only a few counts. J is TRBJ1-5 and V is TRBV6-1; D gene ambiguous. V was clipped by 2 bases and J by 6 bases, with 11 bases between them. Germline CDR1 and CDR2: MNHNS and SASEGT. The CDR3 consists of 14 residues. The DNA for the CDR3 is TGTGCCAGCAGTGAAACCCGGTCGGGTCAGCCCCAGCATTTT. Protein product: CASSETRSGQPQHF.

This clone has a single count. The gene calls are TRBV10-3 and TRBJ2-5, with TRBD2 matching 9 bases. Looked up from germline, CDR1 is ENHRY and CDR2 is SYGVKD. The ends lost 3 bases at V and 3 bases at J; junction bases unmatched: 20. The CDR3 covers 20 residues. The CDR3 DNA sequence: TGTGCCATCAGTGACCCGGGTTTGAGCACGGCGGGGGGGCCGAAAGAGACCCAGTACTTC. Encoded protein: CAISDPGLSTAGGPKETQYF.

This clone occurred a few times. The chain uses TRBV29-1 and TRBJ1-2, with 12 nucleotides matching TRBD1. This CDR3 has 13 amino acids. Germline V lookup: CDR1 SQVTM, CDR2 ANQGSEA. With V trimmed by 6 bases and J by 8 bases, 7 bases remained unmatched. Written as DNA, the CDR3 is TGCAGCGTCTGGTGGGACAGGGGGCTAGGCTACACCTTC. Amino acids: CSVWWDRGLGYTF. Complete variable domain (other parts from reference TRBV29-1 and TRBJ1-2): SAVISQKPSRDICQRGTSLTIQCQVDSQVTMMFWYRQQPGQSLTLIATANQGSEATYESGFVIDKFPISRPNLTFSTLTVSNMSPEDSSIYLCSVWWDRGLGYTFGSGTRLTVV.

V gene TRBV7-3 combines with J gene TRBJ2-2; D is possibly TRBD2 (5 bases). V was clipped by 7 bases and J by 4 bases, with 13 bases between them. The CDR3 loop spans 14 amino acids. In germline, CDR1 is SGHTA, CDR2 FQGTGA. CDR3 in amino acids: CASTQTGSTGELFF. DNA for the CDR3: TGTGCCAGCACCCAGACTGGGAGCACCGGGGAGCTGTTTTTT.

V usage is TRBV4-1 and J usage is TRBJ2-5, with D possibly TRBD2 on 5 matching bases. The V and J ends lost 2 bases and 2 bases respectively, with 9 bases between them. The CDR3 has 14 residues. Germline V CDR1 and CDR2: MGHRA, YSYEKL. CDR3 loop: CASSQTSTQETQYF. DNA of the CDR3: TGCGCCAGCAGCCAAACTAGTACTCAAGAGACCCAGTACTTC.

The gene calls are TRBV4-1 and TRBJ2-3; 14 positions agree with TRBD2. Germline V gene sequence: CDR1 MGHRA, CDR2 YSYEKL. The V segment lost 4 bases and the J segment 0 bases; nucleotides outside the gene matches: 9. CDR3 length equals 19 residues. The DNA of the CDR3 is TGCGCCAGCAGCCCATCCGGCTGGACTAGCGGGGGGAGCACAGATACGCAGTATTTT. As protein: CASSPSGWTSGGSTDTQYF.

The J gene is TRBJ2-6, the V gene TRBV11-3; 7 nucleotides agree with TRBD1. J gave up 2 bases and V 4 bases, and 2 bases lay outside the gene matches. CDR3 length: 15 residues. From germline, CDR1 is SGHNT and CDR2 YENEEA. The CDR3 DNA is TGTGCCAGCAGCTGGGGGACAGCTGGGGCCAACGTCCTGACTTTC. Amino acid sequence: CASSWGTAGANVLTF.

A single count supports this clone. V usage is TRBV10-3 and J usage is TRBJ2-5; 7 nucleotides agree with TRBD2. The CDR3 is 12 amino acids. With V trimmed by 11 bases and J by 1 base, 4 bases remained unmatched. Germline CDR1 and CDR2: ENHRY and SYGVKD. CDR3: CASGGPQETQYF. The DNA of the CDR3 is TGTGCCTCGGGGGGACCCCAAGAGACCCAGTACTTC.

The V call is TRBV2, the J call TRBJ1-1, with 10 bases aligning to TRBD1. This CDR3 comprises 16 residues. The junction had 8 bases not matched to a gene; V was cut back by 6 bases and J by 1 base. Germline V lookup: CDR1 SNHLY, CDR2 FYNNEI. In nucleotides, the CDR3 is TGTGCCAGCAGGGCCGGGACAGGGGATCGGAACACTGAAGCTTTCTTT. It codes for CASRAGTGDRNTEAFF.

In DNA form, the CDR3 reads TGTGCCAGCAGCGTGAGTGGGGGGGGCGCTGGGGCCAACGTCCTGACTTTC. Its translation is CASSVSGGGAGANVLTF. This chain connects TRBV21-1 to TRBJ2-6; TRBD2, as called in the table, went unchecked against the DNA. TRBV21-1 is recorded as a pseudogene. The CDR3 is 17 amino acids.

The chain links TRBV20-1 to TRBJ1-1, with TRBD1 identical over 7 bases. This CDR3 is built from 11 residues. From germline, CDR1 is DFQATT and CDR2 SNEGSKA (reference sequence). After removal of 5 bases from V and 5 bases from J, the junction contained 2 bases not matched to a gene. This CDR3 is CSARQGTEAFF. The CDR3 DNA reads TGCAGTGCTCGACAGGGAACTGAAGCTTTCTTT.

The rearrangement uses TRBV5-1 and TRBJ1-2; maybe TRBD1 (5 bases). The germline CDR1 and CDR2 sequences are SGHRS and YFSETQ. The V end lost 5 bases, the J end lost 6 bases, and 17 bases lay between the germline ends. The CDR3 loop spans 14 amino acids. For the CDR3, the DNA is TGCGCCAGCAGTCGCGACTCGGGGGTCCATGGCTACACCTTC. It translates to CASSRDSGVHGYTF.